The clone carrying this T cell receptor beta chain was counted at least ten times. The entry originates in a study of T cell repertoires in cytomegalovirus infection. TCRdb called the reads again in MiXCR, with one record for every CDR3 protein. The sample includes 200,000 to 300,000 distinct CDR3 sequences, 6% to 8% of them seen just once. V lost 3 bases to trimming and J lost 6 bases, with 5 bases between them. Per the germline V gene, CDR1 is MNHEY and CDR2 is SVGEGT. The CDR3 runs 11 residues. The chain has TRBV6-2 or TRBV6-3 and TRBJ1-1; D is unclear. The specimen was PBMCs. The TCR sequence derives from a human donor in good health (CMV status not recorded). Some clones in this sample may be carry-over from other donors' samples. The chain's CDR3 is CASSYGPEAFF. CDR3 nucleotides: TGTGCCAGCAGTTATGGCCCTGAAGCTTTCTTT.